Each of the 8 T cell receptor beta chains below was sequenced from the same sample in a study of blood T cell repertoires in COVID-19. Here immunoSEQ multiplex PCR was the method, and the copy in TCRdb shows in-frame clones only, minus some. The sample includes 150,000 to 170,000 clones, roughly four fifths of them seen just once. Sequenced material: peripheral blood. These TCRs come from a woman between 55 and 75 years old with COVID-19, enrolled during active disease.

This clone came up a few times. This rearrangement joins TRBV7-2 to TRBJ1-1; the D gene is possibly TRBD1 (6 bases). Germline-derived CDR1 and CDR2 are SGHTA and FQGNSA. The V end was cut by 5 bases, the J end by 0 bases, with 16 bases between. The CDR3 covers 16 residues. The CDR3, as DNA: TGTGCCAGCAGCGACCCTGGGGGGGGCCTGAACACTGAAGCTTTCTTT. Translating it yields CASSDPGGGLNTEAFF. The variable domain in full, completed from reference TRBV7-2 and TRBJ1-1, reads GAGVSQSPSNKVTEKGKDVELRCDPISGHTALYWYRQSLGQGLEFLIYFQGNSAPDKSGLPSDRFSAERTGGSVSTLTIQRTQQEDSAVYLCASSDPGGGLNTEAFFGQGTRLTVV.

The V call is TRBV5-6, the J call TRBJ1-1; D is perhaps TRBD1 (5 bases). Trimming removed 5 bases at V and 5 bases at J, with 19 bases between. Germline CDR1 reads SGHDT; CDR2 reads YYEEEE. This CDR3 spans 15 amino acids. CDR3 DNA sequence: TGTGCCAGCAGTGTAGTGGAGGGGAGGAGAACTGAAGCTTTCTTT. It codes for CASSVVEGRRTEAFF.

V and J are TRBV18 and TRBJ2-2; tentatively, D is TRBD2 (6 bases). The CDR3 contains 15 residues. V shed 5 bases and J shed 7 bases, with 17 bases lying between them. The germline V gene encodes CDR1 KGHSH and CDR2 LQKENI. For the CDR3, the DNA is TGTGCCAGCTCAGCGGGGACGAGTGAAGGCGGGGAGCTGTTTTTT. This codes for CASSAGTSEGGELFF.

The J gene is TRBJ2-3, the V gene TRBV12-5; 9 bases align to TRBD2. CDR3 length: 15 residues. Germline V gene sequence: CDR1 LGHNT, CDR2 FRNRAP. The V and J ends lost 1 base and 1 base, in that order; junction bases with no gene match: 0. Written as DNA, the CDR3 is TGTGCTAGTGGTTTGGGCGGGGGGGGCACAGATACGCAGTATTTT. Its protein product is CASGLGGGGTDTQYF.

The chain recombines TRBV6-6 with TRBJ2-1, with D maybe TRBD2 (7 bases). V lost 2 bases and J 9 bases, leaving 17 bases between the germline ends. From germline, CDR1 is MNHNY and CDR2 SVGAGI (reference sequence). The CDR3 totals 15 residues. CDR3 amino acids: CASSYEGGISPEQFF. The CDR3 DNA follows: TGTGCCAGCAGTTACGAGGGGGGGATCAGCCCTGAGCAGTTCTTC.

The CDR3 DNA reads TGTGCCAGCTCACAAAGTCTTCCAGGGCGTTCATCTGGGGCCAACGTCCTGACTTTC. This codes for CASSQSLPGRSSGANVLTF. The V gene is TRBV18, the J gene TRBJ2-6, with TRBD1 as a possible D gene (5 bases). Germline CDR1 reads KGHSH; CDR2 reads LQKENI. V was pared by 4 bases and J by 1 base, with 20 bases between. The CDR3 extends over 19 amino acids.

This chain uses TRBV19 with TRBJ1-1; the D gene is possibly TRBD1 (6 bases). This CDR3 is 15 amino acids long. V was clipped by 0 bases and J by 2 bases, with 10 bases between them. Germline assignment: CDR1 LNHDA and CDR2 SQIVND (reference sequence). CDR3 protein: CASSIEQGANTEAFF. For the CDR3, the DNA is TGTGCCAGTAGTATAGAACAGGGAGCCAACACTGAAGCTTTCTTT.

This chain joins TRBV18 and TRBJ1-1, with 8 nucleotides matching TRBD1. Germline trimming cut 3 bases from V and 7 bases from J; bases unmatched to any gene: 7. In germline, CDR1 is KGHSH, CDR2 LQKENI. This CDR3 spans 14 amino acids. The DNA for the CDR3 is TGTGCCAGCTCACCCAGGACAGGGCTGGGTGAAGCTTTCTTT. It specifies CASSPRTGLGEAFF.